These 17 T cell receptor beta chains came from one sample sequenced in a study of CD8+CD57+ T cells in acquired aplastic anemia. Genomic DNA, serving as template, underwent TCR beta VDJ and CDR3 profiling. TCRdb called the reads again in MiXCR, with one record for every CDR3 protein. The sample yields some 150,000 distinct CDR3 sequences, 71% seen once. Patients included in sequencing had previously demonstrated CD8+CD57+ cell expansion by flow cytometry. The specimen sequenced was sorted CD4+, CD8+, or CD8+CD57+ T cells (not recorded which) from PBMCs. The receptors here all came from a human donor with aplastic anemia.

This chain connects TRBV7-3 to TRBJ2-5; 11 bases are a match to TRBD1. V was clipped by 3 bases and J by 2 bases; unmatched bases: 8. Germline V gene sequence: CDR1 SGHTA, CDR2 FQGTGA. The CDR3 has 17 amino acids. The CDR3 sequence: CASSLEGTGGRQETQYF. The DNA of the CDR3 is TGTGCCAGCAGCTTGGAGGGGACAGGGGGGAGGCAAGAGACCCAGTACTTC.

The J gene is TRBJ2-7, the V gene TRBV6-6, with D uncertain. Trimming cost V 4 bases and J 1 base, with 8 bases left between them. CDR1 is MNHNY, CDR2 SVGAGI, per germline (reference sequence). This CDR3 contains 13 residues. CDR3: CASSSTESYEQYF. The DNA for the CDR3 is TGTGCCAGCAGTTCCACAGAATCCTACGAGCAGTACTTC.

The rearrangement links TRBV12-3 or TRBV12-4 to TRBJ2-7; D remains unclear. This CDR3 has 14 amino acids. Trimming took off 3 bases at V and 6 bases at J, with 15 bases between the two ends. The CDR3 is CASSFGMRASEQYF. CDR3 in DNA: TGTGCCAGCAGTTTTGGCATGAGAGCGTCCGAGCAGTACTTC.

This sequence joins TRBV10-1 and TRBJ2-1; unclear D gene. V dropped 4 bases and J dropped 14 bases, with 18 bases sitting between them. This CDR3 has 13 amino acids. Germline CDR1 WNHNN, CDR2 SYGVQD (reference sequence). The CDR3 loop is CASSVSRADEKFF. The CDR3 region has the DNA TGCGCCAGCAGTGTATCACGGGCGGACGAGAAGTTCTTC.

This clonotype was counted ten times or more. The chain couples TRBV24-1 to TRBJ1-5; tentative D call: TRBD1 (6 bases). The length of the CDR3 is 14 residues. Deletions cut 11 bases from V and 6 bases from J, with 19 bases between. Germline CDR1 KGHDR, CDR2 SFDVKD. The DNA for the CDR3 is TGTGCCAGCCACTCCGGAGTAGGGGGTCAGCCCCAGCATTTT. Amino acid sequence: CASHSGVGGQPQHF.

This clonotype came up once. An end of the junction differs from the germline gene, which may be a read error. The chain links TRBV2 to TRBJ1-1, with D possibly matching TRBD1 (6 bases). CDR3 length: 15 amino acids. Germline CDR1 SNHLY, CDR2 FYNNEI. The CDR3 nucleotides are TGTGCCGGCAGTGAAGGGCGAGGGGGGGGCACTGAAGCTTTCTTT. It codes for CAGSEGRGGGTEAFF. Drawing the rest from reference TRBV2 and TRBJ1-1, the complete variable domain is EPEVTQTPSHQVTQMGQEVILRCVPISNHLYFYWYRQILGQKVEFLVSFYNNEISEKSEIFDDQFSVERPDGSNFTLKIRSTKLEDSAMYFCAGSEGRGGGTEAFFGQGTRLTVV.

This clonotype has a handful of counts. The chain uses TRBV12-3 or TRBV12-4 and TRBJ2-1; TRBD2 might be the D (7 bases). This CDR3 comprises 14 residues. V was trimmed by 6 bases and J by 1 base, leaving 10 bases between them. CDR3: CASSKGGSYNEQFF. As DNA, the CDR3 is TGTGCCAGCAGCAAGGGGGGGTCCTACAATGAGCAGTTCTTC.

The chain has TRBV29-1 and TRBJ2-3; D uncertain. Germline CDR1 and CDR2: SQVTM and ANQGSEA. CDR3 length equals 11 residues. V shed 8 bases and J shed 3 bases, with 9 bases lying between them. The DNA of the CDR3 is TGCAGCACGCTCGAGACAGATACGCAGTATTTT. The encoded protein is CSTLETDTQYF.

The rearrangement links TRBV2 to TRBJ2-3; TRBD1 matches at 9 bases. V lost 8 bases, J lost 4 bases, and 10 bases stayed unmatched. This CDR3 region has 15 residues. The germline V gene encodes CDR1 SNHLY and CDR2 FYNNEI. The CDR3 is CASGPDRGGADTQYF. The CDR3 bases are TGTGCCAGCGGTCCGGACAGGGGTGGCGCAGATACGCAGTATTTT.

This clonotype showed up just once. This chain links TRBV7-3 with TRBJ2-2; 15 bases map to TRBD2. The CDR3 length is 17 residues. Germline V lookup: CDR1 SGHTA, CDR2 FQGTGA. J was trimmed by 5 bases and V by 4 bases; bases with no gene match: 5. CDR3 nucleotides: TGTGCCAGCAGCTCAGGACTAGCGGGAGGGGTTACCGGGGAGCTGTTTTTT. It codes for CASSSGLAGGVTGELFF.

About this clonotype: An end of the junction differs from the germline gene, which may be a read error. V usage is TRBV7-7 and J usage is TRBJ2-5, with 8 bases identical to TRBD2. Per germline, CDR1 SSHAT and CDR2 FNYEAQ (reference sequence). The CDR3 loop spans 17 amino acids. The CDR3, as DNA: TGTGCTAGCAGCTTAGGAGGCGGGGGGTCGGGGATTGAGACCCAGTACTTC. Its protein is CASSLGGGGSGIETQYF.

The V and J genes are TRBV20-1 and TRBJ2-7, with D possibly matching TRBD1 (6 bases). Germline values: CDR1 DFQATT, CDR2 SNEGSKA (reference sequence). This CDR3 is 18 amino acids long. V lost 2 bases, J lost 0 bases, and 23 bases lay in between. The CDR3 DNA sequence: TGCAGTGCTAGACCCCCCCATGGGTCCAGGGGTGTCTCCTACGAGCAGTACTTC. Translating it yields CSARPPHGSRGVSYEQYF.

In this sample, this clonotype turned up once. The V and J genes are TRBV7-8 and TRBJ1-2; D remains unclear. CDR1 is SGHVS, CDR2 FQNEAQ, per germline. Trimming shortened V by 2 bases and J by 3 bases, and 7 bases separated the two germline ends. The CDR3 loop spans 13 amino acids. The CDR3: CASSLSGYYGYTF. The DNA of the CDR3 is TGTGCCAGCAGCTTATCTGGATACTATGGCTACACCTTC.

In this sample, this clonotype turned up once. The chain employs TRBV10-3 and TRBJ2-7; TRBD1 matches at 9 bases. This CDR3 has 14 residues. Germline V gene sequence: CDR1 ENHRY, CDR2 SYGVKD. Trimming at V came to 6 bases and at J to 2 bases, leaving 5 bases not matched to a gene. CDR3 DNA sequence: TGTGCCATCAGGGGGACAGGGATGACCTACGAGCAGTACTTC. Its protein product is CAIRGTGMTYEQYF.

This clonotype turned up a few times. The V call is TRBV7-9, the J call TRBJ2-7; no clear D gene. The CDR3 has 14 residues. V was pared by 5 bases and J by 5 bases, with 16 bases between. The germline CDR1 and CDR2 sequences are SEHNR and FQNEAQ (reference sequence). Written as DNA, the CDR3 is TGTGCCAGCAGCCCTGGACGGTCGGTGGACGAGCAGTACTTC. Its translation is CASSPGRSVDEQYF.

The CDR3 DNA is TGTGCCAGCAGCCCGCAGGGGCGCGGGAGCAGCCATGAGCAGTTCTTC. Amino acids: CASSPQGRGSSHEQFF. The chain is built from TRBV7-8 and TRBJ2-1, with D maybe TRBD2 (7 bases). Per the germline V gene, CDR1 is SGHVS and CDR2 is FQNEAQ. V lost 5 bases, J lost 8 bases, and 22 bases lay in between. CDR3 size: 16 residues. Combining the CDR3 with reference TRBV7-8 and TRBJ2-1 gives the whole variable domain GAGVSQSPRYKVAKRGQDVALRCDPISGHVSLFWYQQALGQGPEFLTYFQNEAQLDKSGLPSDRFFAERPEGSVSTLKIQRTQQEDSAVYLCASSPQGRGSSHEQFFGPGTRLTVL.

V is TRBV12-3 or TRBV12-4 and J is TRBJ2-1; 11 nucleotides line up with TRBD2. Trimming cost V 8 bases and J 4 bases; bases outside gene matches: 4. CDR3 length: 14 amino acids. The CDR3, as DNA: TGTGCCAGCGAGACTAGCGGGATTTACAATGAGCAGTTCTTC. It is translated as CASETSGIYNEQFF.